A single TCR beta chain is shown here with its context. Germline CDR1 reads GTSNPN; CDR2 reads SVGIG (reference sequence). The CDR3 has 14 amino acids. This record comes from a study of T cells expressing NK-cell markers. 5'RACE template switching with UMIs generated TCR beta cDNA. TCRdb reworked the 5' RACE reads into one entry per CDR3 protein, no DNA. This sample contains about 260,000 distinct CDR3 sequences. Sample: blood T cells: a sorted CD56 or NKG2C T cell subset, CD4+ or CD8+ T cells, or bulk PBMC T cells (not recorded which). The chain uses TRBV30 and TRBJ2-5; the D gene TCRdb calls, TRBD1, cannot be checked with no DNA. The clonotype comes from a woman between 18 and 75 years old in good health. CDR3 residues: CAWSMIRTGGREYF.